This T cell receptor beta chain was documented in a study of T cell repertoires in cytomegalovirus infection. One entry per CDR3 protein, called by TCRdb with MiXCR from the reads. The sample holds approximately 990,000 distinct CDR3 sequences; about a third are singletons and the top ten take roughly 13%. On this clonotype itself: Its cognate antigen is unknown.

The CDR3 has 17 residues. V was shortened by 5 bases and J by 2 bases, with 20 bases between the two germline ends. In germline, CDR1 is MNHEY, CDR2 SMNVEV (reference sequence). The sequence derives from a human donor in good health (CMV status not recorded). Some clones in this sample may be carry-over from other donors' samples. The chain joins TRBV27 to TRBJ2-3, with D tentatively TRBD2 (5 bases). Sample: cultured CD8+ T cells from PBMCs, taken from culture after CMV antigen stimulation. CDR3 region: CASSPAWGDGDTDTQYF. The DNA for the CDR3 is TGTGCCAGCAGTCCGGCTTGGGGAGACGGAGACACAGATACGCAGTATTTT.